Listed below are T cell receptor beta chains from one sample, sequenced in a study of cytomegalovirus exposure and HLA in healthy donors. Profiling relied on immunoSEQ multiplex PCR, and the TCRdb table lists in-frame clones only, not all of them. The repertoire has 200,000 to 250,000 clones, around 89% of them found once; the top ten carry 0.9% to 1.1%. Sequenced material: PBMCs. All receptors come from a woman aged 18-29 years in good health and CMV-seronegative. The CDR3 runs from the conserved cysteine through the conserved F or W. D genes are given only for firm matches. The size entry is marked missing in some rows and otherwise reads once, few, many or a size class.

J,D,size,V,CDR3,DNA
TRBJ2-7,TRBD2,.,TRBV30,CAWTGTSGIEQYF,TGTGCCTGGACCGGGACTAGCGGGATCGAGCAGTACTTC
TRBJ2-3,TRBD2,.,TRBV5-1,CASRQGIRGRGTDTQYF,TGCGCCAGCAGACAAGGAATACGGGGGAGGGGCACAGATACGCAGTATTTT
TRBJ2-7,.,once,TRBV6-1,CASREQGSGVEQYF,TGTGCCAGCAGGGAACAGGGGAGCGGGGTCGAGCAGTACTTC
TRBJ2-7,.,.,TRBV4-1,CASSLTGGQRIYEQYF,TGCGCCAGCAGCCTGACCGGGGGACAGCGGATCTACGAGCAGTACTTC
TRBJ2-3,.,.,TRBV14,CASSQLERDTQYF,TGTGCCAGCAGCCAACTGGAGAGAGATACGCAGTATTTT
TRBJ1-1,.,.,TRBV4-1,CASSQEGGTNTEAFF,TGCGCCAGCAGCCAAGAAGGCGGAACGAACACTGAAGCTTTCTTT
TRBJ2-7,.,.,TRBV9,CASSAVGDEQYF,TGTGCCAGCAGCGCCGTGGGCGACGAGCAGTACTTC
TRBJ2-3,.,.,TRBV9,CASSVGGTDTQYF,TGTGCCAGCAGCGTAGGAGGGACTGATACGCAGTATTTT
TRBJ2-7,.,.,TRBV6-6,CASSWEQRPYEQYF,TGTGCCAGCAGTTGGGAACAGCGGCCCTACGAGCAGTACTTC
TRBJ1-1,TRBD1,.,TRBV7-2,CASTSAGQLNTEAFF,TGTGCCAGCACCTCGGCGGGACAGCTGAACACTGAAGCTTTCTTT
TRBJ2-2,TRBD2,.,TRBV4-2,CASSYRTSGIGGELFF,TGTGCCAGCAGCTACCGGACTAGCGGGATAGGCGGGGAGCTGTTTTTT
TRBJ1-4,.,.,TRBV21-1,CASSFEVWDRPPTNEKLFF,TGTGCCAGCAGCTTCGAGGTGTGGGACAGGCCCCCCACTAATGAAAAACTGTTTTTT
TRBJ2-3,TRBD2,.,TRBV9,CASSAPHRSSGYTDTQYF,TGTGCCAGCAGCGCACCCCACCGGAGTAGCGGGTACACAGATACGCAGTATTTT
TRBJ1-1,.,.,TRBV21-1,CASSPSTPGPIPDAFF,TGTGCCAGCAGCCCCTCTACACCAGGGCCAATACCTGATGCTTTCTTT
TRBJ2-2,.,.,TRBV4-1,CASSQVWPLFGGDANTGELFF,TGCGCCAGCAGCCAAGTCTGGCCCCTCTTTGGCGGGGACGCGAACACCGGGGAGCTGTTTTTT
TRBJ1-3,.,once,TRBV7-2,CASSLPGSSSGNTIYF,TGTGCCAGCAGCTTACCGGGGTCGAGCTCTGGAAACACCATATATTTT
TRBJ2-5,.,.,TRBV5-4,CASSLTRGGETQYF,TGTGCCAGCAGCTTGACCAGGGGAGGGGAGACCCAGTACTTC
TRBJ1-1,TRBD1,.,TRBV7-2,CASSSRQGRNTEAFF,TGTGCCAGCAGCTCCCGACAGGGGCGGAACACTGAAGCTTTCTTT
TRBJ2-2,.,.,TRBV18,CASSPDRPTGELFF,TGTGCCAGCTCACCGGACAGACCGACCGGGGAGCTGTTTTTT
TRBJ1-4,.,.,TRBV10-1,CASSDPPDNEKLFF,TGCGCCAGCAGTGACCCGCCAGATAATGAAAAACTGTTTTTT
TRBJ2-3,.,once,TRBV5-1,CASRQELTDTQYF,TGCGCCAGCAGACAGGAATTGACAGATACGCAGTATTTT
TRBJ2-7,.,.,TRBV18,CASSPPGIPGEQYF,TGTGCCAGCTCACCACCAGGAATTCCGGGAGAGCAGTACTTC
TRBJ1-6,.,.,TRBV4-1,CASSQSQGWNSPLHF,TGCGCCAGCAGCCAAAGTCAGGGATGGAATTCACCCCTCCACTTT
TRBJ1-2,.,.,TRBV13,CASSLRTYYGYTF,TGTGCCAGCAGCTTGCGCACCTACTATGGCTACACCTTC
TRBJ1-5,.,.,TRBV21-1,CASSSPGQLYSNQPQHF,TGTGCCAGCAGCTCACCGGGACAGCTTTACAGCAATCAGCCCCAGCATTTT
TRBJ2-3,.,.,TRBV7-6,CASSLAFLYTDTQYF,TGTGCCAGCAGCTTAGCGTTCCTCTACACAGATACGCAGTATTTT
TRBJ2-1,.,.,TRBV7-9,CASSSWDLQFF,TGTGCCAGCAGCTCTTGGGACTTGCAGTTCTTC
TRBJ1-2,.,.,TRBV27,CASSSVGLGAYDYTF,TGTGCCAGCAGTTCCGTTGGGTTAGGGGCCTATGACTACACCTTC
TRBJ2-3,.,once,TRBV7-9,CASSPTSATDTQYF,TGTGCCAGCAGCCCGACTAGTGCCACAGATACGCAGTATTTT
TRBJ2-7,TRBD2,.,TRBV13,CASSLPGGSYEQYF,TGTGCCAGCAGCTTACCGGGGGGCTCCTACGAGCAGTACTTC
TRBJ2-1,TRBD2,.,TRBV7-2,CASSRSWTSGGQGQFF,TGTGCCAGCAGCCGCTCGTGGACTAGCGGGGGCCAGGGCCAGTTCTTC
TRBJ1-1,.,.,TRBV10-3,CAISGQTNTEAFF,TGTGCCATCAGTGGACAGACAAACACTGAAGCTTTCTTT
TRBJ2-2,TRBD2,.,TRBV7-2,CASSLRSSSGGVNTGELFF,TGTGCCAGCAGCTTAAGAAGTTCGTCTGGGGGGGTTAACACCGGGGAGCTGTTTTTT
TRBJ2-2,.,.,TRBV25-1,CASSRGHNTGELFF,TGTGCCAGCAGTCGGGGACATAACACCGGGGAGCTGTTTTTT